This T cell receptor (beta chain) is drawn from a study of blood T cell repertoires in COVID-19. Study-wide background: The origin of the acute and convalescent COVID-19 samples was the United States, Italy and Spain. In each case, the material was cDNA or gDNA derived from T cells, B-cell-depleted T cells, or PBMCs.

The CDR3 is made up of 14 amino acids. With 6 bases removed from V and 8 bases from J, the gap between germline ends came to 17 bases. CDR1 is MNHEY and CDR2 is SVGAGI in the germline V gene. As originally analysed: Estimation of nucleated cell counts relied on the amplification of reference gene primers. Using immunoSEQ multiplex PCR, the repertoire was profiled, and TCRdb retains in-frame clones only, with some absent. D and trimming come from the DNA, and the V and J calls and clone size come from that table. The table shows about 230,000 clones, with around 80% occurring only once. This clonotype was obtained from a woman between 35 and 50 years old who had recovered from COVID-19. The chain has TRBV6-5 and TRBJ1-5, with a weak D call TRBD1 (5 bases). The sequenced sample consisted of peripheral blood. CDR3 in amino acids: CASRRQGEWEPQHF. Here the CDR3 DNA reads TGTGCCAGCAGACGACAAGGGGAATGGGAGCCCCAGCATTTT.